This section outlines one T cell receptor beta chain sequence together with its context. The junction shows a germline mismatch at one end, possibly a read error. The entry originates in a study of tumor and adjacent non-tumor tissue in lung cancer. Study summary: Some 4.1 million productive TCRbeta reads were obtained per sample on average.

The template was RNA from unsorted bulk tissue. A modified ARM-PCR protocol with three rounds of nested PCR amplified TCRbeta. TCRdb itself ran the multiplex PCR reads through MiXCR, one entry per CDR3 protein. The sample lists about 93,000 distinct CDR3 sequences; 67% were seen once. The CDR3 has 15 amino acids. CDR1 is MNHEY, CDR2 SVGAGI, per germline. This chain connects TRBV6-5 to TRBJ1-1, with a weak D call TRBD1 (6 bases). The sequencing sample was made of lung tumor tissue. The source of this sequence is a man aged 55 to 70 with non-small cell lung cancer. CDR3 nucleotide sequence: TGTGCCATCGGGAGTTTCCTACAGGGCGACACTGATGCTTTCTTT. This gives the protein CAIGSFLQGDTDAFF.